This T cell receptor (beta chain) was sequenced during a study of monozygotic twins with cystic fibrosis. Study-wide background: Libraries were built from three micrograms of fragmented DNA using roughly 14 PCR cycles.

Note on this clone: Its specificity is unknown.

The table came from immunoSEQ multiplex PCR; TCRdb's copy has only in-frame clones and leaves some out. Here the sample spans about 20,000 clones, about 96% being singletons. The study, taken as a whole, reports: V usage most resembled the co-twin in 13 of 16 pairs. Monozygotic CF twin pairs shared significantly more nucleotide-identical clonotypes than unrelated CF individuals did. Low clonality (median roughly 0.009) suggested a mostly naive repertoire.

The germline V and J ends were trimmed by 6 bases and 0 bases, with 4 bases remaining between them. This CDR3 contains 11 residues. Germline V gene data show CDR1 as DFQATT and CDR2 as SNEGSKA (reference sequence). The V and J genes are TRBV20-1 and TRBJ2-3, with no clear D. The specimen sequenced was blood. The sequence was collected from a girl aged 2-10 years with cystic fibrosis. The CDR3 loop is CSAGSTDTQYF. The CDR3 DNA sequence: TGCAGTGCGGGGAGCACAGATACGCAGTATTTT.